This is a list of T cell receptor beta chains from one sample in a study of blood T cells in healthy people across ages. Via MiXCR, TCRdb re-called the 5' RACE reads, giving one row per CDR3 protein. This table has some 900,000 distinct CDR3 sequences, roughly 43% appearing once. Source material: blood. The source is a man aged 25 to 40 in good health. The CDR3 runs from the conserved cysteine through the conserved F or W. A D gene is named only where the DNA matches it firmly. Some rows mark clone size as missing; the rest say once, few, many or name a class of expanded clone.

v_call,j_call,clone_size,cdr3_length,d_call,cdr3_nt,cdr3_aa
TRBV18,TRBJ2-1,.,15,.,TGTGCCAGCTCACCATATGTTCCCGACCGGAATGAGCAGTTCTTC,CASSPYVPDRNEQFF
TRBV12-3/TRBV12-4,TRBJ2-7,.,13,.,TGTGCCAGTACCAGGGGGGATCCCTACGAGCAGTACTTC,CASTRGDPYEQYF
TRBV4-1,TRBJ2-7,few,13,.,TGCGCCAGCAGCCCCAGACTAGCCTACGAGCAGTACTTC,CASSPRLAYEQYF
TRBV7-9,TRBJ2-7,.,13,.,TGTGCCAGCAGCCCTCCTGAGGCCTACGAGCAGTACTTC,CASSPPEAYEQYF
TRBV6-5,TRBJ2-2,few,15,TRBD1,TGTGCCAGCAGACCGGACAGGGGGAACACCGGGGAGCTGTTTTTT,CASRPDRGNTGELFF
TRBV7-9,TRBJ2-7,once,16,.,TGTGCCAGCAGCTTAGCAGTAGCACCGAGCTCCTACGAGCAGTACTTC,CASSLAVAPSSYEQYF
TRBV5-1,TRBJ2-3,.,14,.,TGCGCCAGCAGCTTGGGAGCACCGGCAGATACGCAGTATTTT,CASSLGAPADTQYF
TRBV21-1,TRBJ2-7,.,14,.,TGTGCCAGCAGCAAAGAGGTTCAGGAGGTCGAGCAGTACTTC,CASSKEVQEVEQYF
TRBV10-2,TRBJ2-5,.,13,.,TGCGCCAGCAGTGCCTTACCCGAAGAGACCCAGTACTTC,CASSALPEETQYF
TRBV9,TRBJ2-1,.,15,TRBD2,TGTGCCAGCAGCGCCGGGACTAGCGCATACAATGAGCAGTTCTTC,CASSAGTSAYNEQFF
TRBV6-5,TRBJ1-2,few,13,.,TGTGCCAGCAGTTACTCGGAATCGCAGGACTACACCTTC,CASSYSESQDYTF
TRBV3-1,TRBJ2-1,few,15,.,TGTGCCAGCAGCCAAGGTCTGGGTTCCTACAATGAGCAGTTCTTC,CASSQGLGSYNEQFF
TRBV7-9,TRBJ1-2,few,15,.,TGTGCCAGCAGCTTAGAAACGGAACAGACGAGTGGCTACACCTTC,CASSLETEQTSGYTF
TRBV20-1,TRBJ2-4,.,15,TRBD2,TGCAGTGCTCTTAGCGGGGGGTTCGCAGAAAACATTCAGTACTTC,CSALSGGFAENIQYF
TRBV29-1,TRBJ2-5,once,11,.,TGCAGCGTTGCACAGCTAGAGACCCAGTACTTC,CSVAQLETQYF
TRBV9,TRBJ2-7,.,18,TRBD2,TGTGCCAGCAGCGTAGCTACCAGGGCTAGCGGGAGACTCTCCGAGCAGTACTTC,CASSVATRASGRLSEQYF
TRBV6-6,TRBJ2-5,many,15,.,TGTGCCAGCAGTTACGGGGCTAGCGTTCAAGAGACCCAGTACTTC,CASSYGASVQETQYF
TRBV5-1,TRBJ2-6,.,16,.,TGCGCCAGCAGCATCGGGGGTTACTCTGGGGCCAACGTCCTGACTTTC,CASSIGGYSGANVLTF
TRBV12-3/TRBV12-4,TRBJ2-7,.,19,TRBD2,TGTGCCAGCAGTTTAGTTAGCGGGGGTCGACGTTCAAGCTCCTACGAGCAGTACTTC,CASSLVSGGRRSSSYEQYF
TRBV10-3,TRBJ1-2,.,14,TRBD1,TGTGCCATCAGCACGGGACAGGGGGCGCGTGGCTACACCTTC,CAISTGQGARGYTF
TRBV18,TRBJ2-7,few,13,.,TGTGCCAGCTCATTGACAGAAGCCTACGAGCAGTACTTC,CASSLTEAYEQYF
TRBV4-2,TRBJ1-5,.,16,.,TGTGCCAGCAGCCAAGGGGGTGGTGGGAGCAATCAGCCCCAGCATTTT,CASSQGGGGSNQPQHF
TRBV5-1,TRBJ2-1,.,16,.,TGCGCCAGCAGCTTGGGTGGGGGAAGTACCTACAATGAGCAGTTCTTC,CASSLGGGSTYNEQFF